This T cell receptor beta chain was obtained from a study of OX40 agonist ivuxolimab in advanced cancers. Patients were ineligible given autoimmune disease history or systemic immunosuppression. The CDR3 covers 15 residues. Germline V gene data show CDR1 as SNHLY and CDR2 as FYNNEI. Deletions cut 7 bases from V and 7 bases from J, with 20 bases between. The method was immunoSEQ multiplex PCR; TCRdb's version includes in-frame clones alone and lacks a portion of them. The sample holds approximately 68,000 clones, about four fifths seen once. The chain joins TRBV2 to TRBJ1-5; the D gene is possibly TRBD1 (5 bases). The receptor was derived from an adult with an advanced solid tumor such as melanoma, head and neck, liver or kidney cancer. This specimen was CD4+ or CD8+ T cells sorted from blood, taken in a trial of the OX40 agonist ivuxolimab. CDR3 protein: CASTHGGGKEQPQHF. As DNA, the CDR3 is TGTGCCAGCACTCATGGTGGGGGTAAGGAACAGCCCCAGCATTTT.